The following is a T cell receptor beta chain sequence with its context. Its antigen is currently not known. Per-base quality was not reported, and no clone a single base away is much larger than it. Collaborating institutions collected whole blood in K2EDTA tubes following their own protocols. For TCRbeta analysis, collaborators shipped samples in one of three forms: frozen whole blood, isolated PBMCs, or DNA extracted from either of those sample types. TCRbeta CDR3 regions were amplified from genomic DNA using the immunoSEQ Assay, a bias-controlled multiplex PCR. The source study handled its data this way. Within the assay, amplification of reference gene primers was used to estimate how many nucleated cells each sample contained. To quantify the absolute abundance of each unique TCRbeta CDR3 rearrangement, sequence reads were collapsed and filtered. Productive Simpson clonality was computed per sample as the square root of Simpson's diversity index over productive rearrangements. TCRdb provides this immuneACCESS table in a form limited to in-frame rearrangements. Some clones are lacking; in checked studies, under half of them reflect an unresolved V gene, and why the rest are absent is not known. The DNA gave D and trimming, while V, J and clone size come from that table. Here the sample has 210,000 or so clones; around 80% occur a single time. The ten largest account for approximately 12% of the sample.

This record belongs to a study of blood T cell repertoires in COVID-19 (dated by TCRdb to 2018 to 2021). Broadly, across the study: Samples from collaborators originated in the United States, Italy and Spain and spanned both the acute and convalescent phases of COVID-19. The material from the prospective study consisted of cDNA or gDNA derived from T cells, B-cell-depleted T cells, or PBMCs. The dataset comprised deeply sampled blood TCRbeta repertoires from subjects exposed to, actively infected with, or recovered from COVID-19. The repertoires were made available in a free public database intended to serve as a resource for research on the immune response to SARS-CoV-2. The samples were drawn from two sources: the first 160 participants of the ongoing ImmuneRACE study, and 1,000 to 1,500 subjects contributed by 6 global collaborators. Nearly every sample came with metadata listing a de-identified subject ID, COVID-19 status, age in years and sex. Where available, HLA class I and class II types were taken from metadata supplied by the sample provider and were not determined by assay-based typing.

At the junction V is shortened by 4 bases and J by 4 bases, with 17 bases in between. The CDR3 spans 15 residues, from the cysteine through the phenylalanine. The read is trimmed to its CDR3 DNA, 45 bases read in frame from base 1. CDR1 SGDLS and CDR2 YYNGEE were looked up in the germline V gene. What the authors observed across the whole study: Clinical and demographic metadata were provided uncurated, with the amount varying by source and participant.

This receptor was taken from a woman aged 40 to 55 with acute or convalescent COVID-19. The sample consisted of peripheral blood. The chain is encoded by TRBV9 joined to TRBJ1-2; no D gene can be assigned with confidence. The base sequence is TGTGCCAGCAGCCAACGCACGGCGGCGGGCTATGGCTACACCTTC. The encoded protein is CASSQRTAAGYGYTF.